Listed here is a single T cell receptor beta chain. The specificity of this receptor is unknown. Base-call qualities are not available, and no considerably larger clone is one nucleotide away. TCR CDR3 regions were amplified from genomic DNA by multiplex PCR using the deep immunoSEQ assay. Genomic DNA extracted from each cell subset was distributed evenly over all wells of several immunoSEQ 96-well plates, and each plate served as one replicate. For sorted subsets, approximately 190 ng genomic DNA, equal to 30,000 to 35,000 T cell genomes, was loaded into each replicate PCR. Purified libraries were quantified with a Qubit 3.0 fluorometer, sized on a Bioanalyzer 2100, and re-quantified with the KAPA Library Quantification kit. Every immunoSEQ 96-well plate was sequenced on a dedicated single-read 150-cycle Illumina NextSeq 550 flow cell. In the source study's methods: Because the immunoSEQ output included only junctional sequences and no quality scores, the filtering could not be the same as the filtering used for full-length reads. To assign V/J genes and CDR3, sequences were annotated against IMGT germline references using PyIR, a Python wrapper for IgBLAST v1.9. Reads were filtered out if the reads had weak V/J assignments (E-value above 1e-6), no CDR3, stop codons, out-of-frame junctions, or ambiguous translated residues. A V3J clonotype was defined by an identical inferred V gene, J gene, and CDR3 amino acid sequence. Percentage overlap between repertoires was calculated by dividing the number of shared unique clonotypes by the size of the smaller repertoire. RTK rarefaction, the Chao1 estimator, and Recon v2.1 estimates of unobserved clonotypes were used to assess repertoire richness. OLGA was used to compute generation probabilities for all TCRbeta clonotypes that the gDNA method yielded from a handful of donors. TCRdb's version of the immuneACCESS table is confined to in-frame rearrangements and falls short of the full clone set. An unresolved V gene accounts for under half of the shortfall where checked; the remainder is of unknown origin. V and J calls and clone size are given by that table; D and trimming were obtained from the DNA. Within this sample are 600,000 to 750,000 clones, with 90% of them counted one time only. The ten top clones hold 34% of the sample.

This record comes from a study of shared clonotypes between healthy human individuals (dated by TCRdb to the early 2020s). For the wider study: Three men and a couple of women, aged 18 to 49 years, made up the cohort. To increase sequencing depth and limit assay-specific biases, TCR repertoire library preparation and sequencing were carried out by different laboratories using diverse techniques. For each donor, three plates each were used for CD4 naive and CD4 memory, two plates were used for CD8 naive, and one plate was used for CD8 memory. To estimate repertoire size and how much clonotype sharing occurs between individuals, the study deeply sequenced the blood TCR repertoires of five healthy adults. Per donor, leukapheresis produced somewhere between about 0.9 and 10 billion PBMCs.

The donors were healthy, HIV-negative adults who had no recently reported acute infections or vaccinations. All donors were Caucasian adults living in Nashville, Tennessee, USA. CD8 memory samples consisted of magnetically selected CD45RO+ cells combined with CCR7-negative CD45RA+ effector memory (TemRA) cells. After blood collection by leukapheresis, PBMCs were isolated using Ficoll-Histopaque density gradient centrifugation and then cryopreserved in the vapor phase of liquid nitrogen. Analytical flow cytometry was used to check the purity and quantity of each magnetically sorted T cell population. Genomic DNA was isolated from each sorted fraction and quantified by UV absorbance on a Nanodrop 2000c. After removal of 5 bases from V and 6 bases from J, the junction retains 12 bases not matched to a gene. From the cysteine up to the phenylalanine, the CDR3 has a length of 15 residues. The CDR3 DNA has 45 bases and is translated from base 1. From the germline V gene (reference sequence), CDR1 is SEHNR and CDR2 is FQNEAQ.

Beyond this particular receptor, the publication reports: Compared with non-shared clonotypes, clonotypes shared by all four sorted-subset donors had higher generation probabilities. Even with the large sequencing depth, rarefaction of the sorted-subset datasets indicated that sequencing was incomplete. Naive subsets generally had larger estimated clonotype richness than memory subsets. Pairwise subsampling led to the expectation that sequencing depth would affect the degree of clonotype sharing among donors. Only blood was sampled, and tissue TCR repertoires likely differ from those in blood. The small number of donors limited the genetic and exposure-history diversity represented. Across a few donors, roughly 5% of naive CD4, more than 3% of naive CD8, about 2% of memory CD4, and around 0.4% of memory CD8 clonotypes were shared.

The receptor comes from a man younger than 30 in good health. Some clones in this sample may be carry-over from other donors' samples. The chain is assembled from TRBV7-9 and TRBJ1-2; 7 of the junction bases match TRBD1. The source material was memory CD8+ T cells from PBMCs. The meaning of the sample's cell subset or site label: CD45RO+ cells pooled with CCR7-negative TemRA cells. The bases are TGTGCCAGCAGCCAAAAGACAGGGCCCTTGGATGGCTACACCTTC. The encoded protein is CASSQKTGPLDGYTF.